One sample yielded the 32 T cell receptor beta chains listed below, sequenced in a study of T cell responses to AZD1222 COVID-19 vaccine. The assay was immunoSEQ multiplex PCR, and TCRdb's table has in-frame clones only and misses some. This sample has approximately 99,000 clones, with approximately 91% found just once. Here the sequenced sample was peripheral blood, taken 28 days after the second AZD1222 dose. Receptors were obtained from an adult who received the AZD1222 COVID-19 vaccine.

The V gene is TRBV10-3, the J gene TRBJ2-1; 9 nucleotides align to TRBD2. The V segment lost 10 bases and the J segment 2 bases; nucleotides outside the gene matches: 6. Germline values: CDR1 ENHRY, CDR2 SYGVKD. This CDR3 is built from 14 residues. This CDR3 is CATIAGVPYNEQFF. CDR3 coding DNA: TGTGCCACCATAGCGGGAGTCCCCTACAATGAGCAGTTCTTC.

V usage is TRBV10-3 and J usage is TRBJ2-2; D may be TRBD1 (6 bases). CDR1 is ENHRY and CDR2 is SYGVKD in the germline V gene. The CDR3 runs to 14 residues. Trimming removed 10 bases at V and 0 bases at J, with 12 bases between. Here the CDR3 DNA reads TGTGCCACCTTGACAGGACCGAACACCGGGGAGCTGTTTTTT. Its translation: CATLTGPNTGELFF.

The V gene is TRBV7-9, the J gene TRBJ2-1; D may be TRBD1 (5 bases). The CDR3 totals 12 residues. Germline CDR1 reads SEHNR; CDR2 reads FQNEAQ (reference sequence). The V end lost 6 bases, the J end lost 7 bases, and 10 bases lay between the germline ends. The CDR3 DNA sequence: TGTGCCAGCAGTTACCGACAGAATGAGCAGTTCTTC. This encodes CASSYRQNEQFF.

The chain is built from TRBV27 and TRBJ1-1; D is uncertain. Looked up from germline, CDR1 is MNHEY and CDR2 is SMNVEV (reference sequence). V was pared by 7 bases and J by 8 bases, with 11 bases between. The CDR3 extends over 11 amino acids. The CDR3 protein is CASNRGREAFF. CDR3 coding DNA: TGTGCCAGCAATCGAGGGAGGGAAGCTTTCTTT.

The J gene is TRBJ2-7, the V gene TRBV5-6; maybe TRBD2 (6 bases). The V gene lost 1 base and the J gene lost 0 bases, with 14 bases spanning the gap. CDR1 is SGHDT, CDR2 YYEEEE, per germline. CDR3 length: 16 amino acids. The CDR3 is CASSLSRGASSYEQYF. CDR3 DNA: TGTGCCAGCAGCTTGTCGCGCGGGGCGAGCTCCTACGAGCAGTACTTC. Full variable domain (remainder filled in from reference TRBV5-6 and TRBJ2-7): DAGVTQSPTHLIKTRGQQVTLRCSPKSGHDTVSWYQQALGQGPQFIFQYYEEEERQRGNFPDRFSGHQFPNYSSELNVNALLLGDSALYLCASSLSRGASSYEQYFGPGTRLTVT.

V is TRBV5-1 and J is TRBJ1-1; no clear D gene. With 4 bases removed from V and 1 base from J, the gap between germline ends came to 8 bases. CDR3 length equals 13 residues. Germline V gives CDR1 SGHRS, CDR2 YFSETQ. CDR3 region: CASSPPGNTEAFF. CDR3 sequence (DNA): TGCGCCAGCAGCCCGCCGGGGAACACTGAAGCTTTCTTT. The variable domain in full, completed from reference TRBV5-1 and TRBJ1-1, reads KAGVTQTPRYLIKTRGQQVTLSCSPISGHRSVSWYQQTPGQGLQFLFEYFSETQRNKGNFPGRFSGRQFSNSRSEMNVSTLELGDSALYLCASSPPGNTEAFFGQGTRLTVV.

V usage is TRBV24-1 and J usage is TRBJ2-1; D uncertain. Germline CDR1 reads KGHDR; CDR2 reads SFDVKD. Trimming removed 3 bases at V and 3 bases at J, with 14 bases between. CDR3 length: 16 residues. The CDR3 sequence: CATSDGSSNDYNEQFF. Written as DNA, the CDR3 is TGTGCCACCAGTGATGGGTCATCGAATGACTACAATGAGCAGTTCTTC.

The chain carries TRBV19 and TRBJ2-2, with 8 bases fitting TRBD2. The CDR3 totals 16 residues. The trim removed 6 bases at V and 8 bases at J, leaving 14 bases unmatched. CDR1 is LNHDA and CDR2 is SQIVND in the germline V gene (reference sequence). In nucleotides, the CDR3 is TGTGCCAGTAGGAGGCTGAGCGGGAGAAGTGGTGGGGAGCTGTTTTTT. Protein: CASRRLSGRSGGELFF. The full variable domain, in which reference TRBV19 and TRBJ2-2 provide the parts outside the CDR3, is DGGITQSPKYLFRKEGQNVTLSCEQNLNHDAMYWYRQDPGQGLRLIYYSQIVNDFQKGDIAEGYSVSREKKESFPLTVTSAQKNPTAFYLCASRRLSGRSGGELFFGEGSRLTVL.

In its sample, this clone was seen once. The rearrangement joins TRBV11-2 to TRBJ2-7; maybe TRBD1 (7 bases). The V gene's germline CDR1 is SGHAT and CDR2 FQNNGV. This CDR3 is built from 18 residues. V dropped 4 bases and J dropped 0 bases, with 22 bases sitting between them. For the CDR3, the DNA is TGTGCCAGCAGCTCATTCCCTAGGGGGGACAGAAGCTCCTACGAGCAGTACTTC. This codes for CASSSFPRGDRSSYEQYF. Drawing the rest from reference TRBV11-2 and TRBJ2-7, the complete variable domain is EAGVAQSPRYKIIEKRQSVAFWCNPISGHATLYWYQQILGQGPKLLIQFQNNGVVDDSQLPKDRFSAERLKGVDSTLKIQPAKLEDSAVYLCASSSFPRGDRSSYEQYFGPGTRLTVT.

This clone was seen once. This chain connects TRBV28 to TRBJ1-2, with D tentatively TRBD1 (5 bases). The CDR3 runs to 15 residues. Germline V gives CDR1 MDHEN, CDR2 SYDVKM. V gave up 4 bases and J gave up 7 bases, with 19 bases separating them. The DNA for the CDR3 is TGTGCCAGCAGTTCCCCCTTTGATGGGGCTGGTGGCTACACCTTC. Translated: CASSSPFDGAGGYTF.

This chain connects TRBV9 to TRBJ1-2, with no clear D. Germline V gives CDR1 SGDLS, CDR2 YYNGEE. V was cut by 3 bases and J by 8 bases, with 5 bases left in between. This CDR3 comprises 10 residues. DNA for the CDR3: TGTGCCAGCAGCGGCCCCGGCTACACCTTC. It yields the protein CASSGPGYTF.

CDR3 DNA sequence: TGTGCCAGCAGTTACAGCGGCGGTTCCTACGAGCAGTACTTC. It is translated as CASSYSGGSYEQYF. The chain combines TRBV6-2 or TRBV6-3 with TRBJ2-7, with D possibly TRBD2 on 5 matching bases. Between the trimmed V and J ends, which lost 2 bases and 1 base, there was a span of 9 bases. The CDR3 contains 14 residues. Germline V CDR1 and CDR2: MNHEY, SVGEGT.

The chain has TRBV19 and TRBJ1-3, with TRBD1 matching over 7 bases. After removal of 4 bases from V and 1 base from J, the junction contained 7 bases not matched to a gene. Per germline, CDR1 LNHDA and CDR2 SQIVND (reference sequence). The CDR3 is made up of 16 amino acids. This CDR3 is CASSTTGQWSGNTIYF. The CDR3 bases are TGTGCCAGTAGTACGACAGGGCAATGGTCTGGAAACACCATATATTTT.

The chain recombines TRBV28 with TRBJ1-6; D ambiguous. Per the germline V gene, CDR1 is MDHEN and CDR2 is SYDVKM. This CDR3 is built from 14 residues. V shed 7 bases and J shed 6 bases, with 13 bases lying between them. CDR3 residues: CASIPGMRNSPLHF. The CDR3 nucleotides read TGTGCCAGCATTCCGGGCATGCGTAATTCACCCCTCCACTTT.

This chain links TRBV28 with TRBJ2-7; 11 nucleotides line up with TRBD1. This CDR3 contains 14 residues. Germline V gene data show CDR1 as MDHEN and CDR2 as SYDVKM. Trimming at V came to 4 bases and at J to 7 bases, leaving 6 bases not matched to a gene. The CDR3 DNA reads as TGTGCCAGCAGTTCCGGACAGGGGGCGCGGGAGCAGTACTTC. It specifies CASSSGQGAREQYF.

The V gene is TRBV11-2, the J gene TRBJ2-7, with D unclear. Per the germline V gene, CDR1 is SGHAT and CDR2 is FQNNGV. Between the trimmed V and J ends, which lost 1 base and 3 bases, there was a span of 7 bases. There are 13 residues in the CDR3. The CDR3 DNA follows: TGTGCCAGCAGCTTAGGCCGGTACTACGAGCAGTACTTC. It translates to CASSLGRYYEQYF.

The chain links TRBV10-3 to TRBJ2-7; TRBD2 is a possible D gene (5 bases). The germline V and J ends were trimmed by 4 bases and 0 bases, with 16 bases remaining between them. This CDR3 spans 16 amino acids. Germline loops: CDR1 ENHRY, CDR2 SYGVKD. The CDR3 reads CAISALGERLSYEQYF. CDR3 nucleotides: TGTGCCATCAGTGCCCTTGGGGAGCGCCTCTCCTACGAGCAGTACTTC.

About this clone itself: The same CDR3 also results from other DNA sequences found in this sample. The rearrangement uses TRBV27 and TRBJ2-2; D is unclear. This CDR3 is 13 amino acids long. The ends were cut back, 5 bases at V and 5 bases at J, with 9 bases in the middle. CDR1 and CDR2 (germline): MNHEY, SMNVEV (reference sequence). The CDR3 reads CASSSRATGELFF. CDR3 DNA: TGTGCCAGCAGTAGTAGGGCGACCGGGGAGCTGTTTTTT.

The CDR3 DNA follows: TGTGCCAGCAGCTTAGAGAGGGGCAGAATAGTGAACACTGAAGCTTTCTTT. The encoded protein is CASSLERGRIVNTEAFF. V is TRBV7-2 and J is TRBJ1-1; D possibly corresponds to TRBD1 (5 bases). Germline assignment: CDR1 SGHTA and CDR2 FQGNSA. V gave up 1 base and J gave up 0 bases, with 15 bases separating them. CDR3 size: 17 residues.

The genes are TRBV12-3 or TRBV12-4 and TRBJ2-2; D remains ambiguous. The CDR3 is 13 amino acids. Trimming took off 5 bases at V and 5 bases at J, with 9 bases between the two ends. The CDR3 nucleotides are TGTGCCAGCAGTCGTGGCGAAACCGGGGAGCTGTTTTTT. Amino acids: CASSRGETGELFF.

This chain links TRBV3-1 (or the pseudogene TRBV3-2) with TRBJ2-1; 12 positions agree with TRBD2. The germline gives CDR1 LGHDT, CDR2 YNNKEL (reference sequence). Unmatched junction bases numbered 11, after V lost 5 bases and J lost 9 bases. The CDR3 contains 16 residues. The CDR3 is CASSMTSGSTGGEQFF. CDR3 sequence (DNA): TGTGCCAGCAGCATGACTAGCGGGAGCACCGGTGGTGAGCAGTTCTTC.

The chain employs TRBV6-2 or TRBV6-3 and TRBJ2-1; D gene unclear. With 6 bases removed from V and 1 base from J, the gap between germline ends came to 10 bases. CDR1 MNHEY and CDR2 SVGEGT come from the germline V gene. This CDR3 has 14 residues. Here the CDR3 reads CASSLSRSYNEQFF. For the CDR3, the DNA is TGTGCCAGCAGCCTTAGCAGATCCTACAATGAGCAGTTCTTC.

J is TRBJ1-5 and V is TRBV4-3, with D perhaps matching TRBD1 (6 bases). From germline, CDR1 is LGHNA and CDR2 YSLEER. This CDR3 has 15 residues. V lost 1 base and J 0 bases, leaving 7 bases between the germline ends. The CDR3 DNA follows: TGCGCCAGCAGCCAAGCCAGGGGTAGCAATCAGCCCCAGCATTTT. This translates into CASSQARGSNQPQHF.

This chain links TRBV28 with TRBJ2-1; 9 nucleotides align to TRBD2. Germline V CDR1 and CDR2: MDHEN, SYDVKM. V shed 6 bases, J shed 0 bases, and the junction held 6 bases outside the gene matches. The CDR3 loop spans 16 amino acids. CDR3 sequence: CASSPPTSGSYNEQFF. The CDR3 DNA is TGTGCCAGCAGCCCCCCGACTAGCGGCTCCTACAATGAGCAGTTCTTC.

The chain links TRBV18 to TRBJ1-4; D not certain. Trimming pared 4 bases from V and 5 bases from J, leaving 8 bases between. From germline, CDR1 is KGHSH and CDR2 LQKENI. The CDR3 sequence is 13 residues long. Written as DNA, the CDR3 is TGTGCCAGCTCACGTGGAAGGAATGAAAAACTGTTTTTT. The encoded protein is CASSRGRNEKLFF.

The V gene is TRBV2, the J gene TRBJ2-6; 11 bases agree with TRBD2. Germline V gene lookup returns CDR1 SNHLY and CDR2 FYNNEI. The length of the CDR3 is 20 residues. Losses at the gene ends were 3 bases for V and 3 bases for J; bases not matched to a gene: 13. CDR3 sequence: CASSDFGTSGSNGGANVLTF. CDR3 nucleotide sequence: TGTGCCAGCAGTGATTTTGGAACTAGCGGGAGTAACGGTGGGGCCAACGTCCTGACTTTC.

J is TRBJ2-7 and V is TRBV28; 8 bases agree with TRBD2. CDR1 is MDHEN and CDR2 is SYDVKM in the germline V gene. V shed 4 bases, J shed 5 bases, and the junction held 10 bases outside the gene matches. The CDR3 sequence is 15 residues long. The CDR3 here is CASSSLAELGNEQYF. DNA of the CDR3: TGTGCCAGCAGTTCACTAGCGGAATTGGGCAACGAGCAGTACTTC.

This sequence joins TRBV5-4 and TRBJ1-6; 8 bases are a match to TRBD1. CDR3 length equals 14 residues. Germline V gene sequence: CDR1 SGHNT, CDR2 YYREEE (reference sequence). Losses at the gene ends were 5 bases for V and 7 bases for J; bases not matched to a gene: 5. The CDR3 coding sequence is TGTGCCAGCAGATCCGGGACAGGAAATTCACCCCTCCACTTT. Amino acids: CASRSGTGNSPLHF.

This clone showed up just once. CDR3 loop: CASSLAGGANTGELFF. CDR3 DNA: TGCGCCAGCAGCTTGGCCGGGGGGGCGAACACCGGGGAGCTGTTTTTT. The chain employs TRBV5-1 and TRBJ2-2; 8 nucleotides match TRBD2. Germline V gene lookup returns CDR1 SGHRS and CDR2 YFSETQ. This CDR3 is 16 amino acids long. V gave up 0 bases and J gave up 0 bases; unmatched junction bases: 1.

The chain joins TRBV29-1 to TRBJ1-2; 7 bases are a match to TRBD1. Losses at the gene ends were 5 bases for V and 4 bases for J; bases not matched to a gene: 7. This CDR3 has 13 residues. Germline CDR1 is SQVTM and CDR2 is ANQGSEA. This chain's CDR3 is CSVLNRGTYGYTF. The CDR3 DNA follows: TGCAGCGTTCTTAACAGGGGAACCTATGGCTACACCTTC. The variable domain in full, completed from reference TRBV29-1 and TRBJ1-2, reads SAVISQKPSRDICQRGTSLTIQCQVDSQVTMMFWYRQQPGQSLTLIATANQGSEATYESGFVIDKFPISRPNLTFSTLTVSNMSPEDSSIYLCSVLNRGTYGYTFGSGTRLTVV.

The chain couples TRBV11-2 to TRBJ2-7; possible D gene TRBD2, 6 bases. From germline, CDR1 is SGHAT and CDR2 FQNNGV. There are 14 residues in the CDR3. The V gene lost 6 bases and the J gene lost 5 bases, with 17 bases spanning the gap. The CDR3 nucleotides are TGTGCCAGCAGGAAAGGTGGCGGGACCCACGAGCAGTACTTC. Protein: CASRKGGGTHEQYF.

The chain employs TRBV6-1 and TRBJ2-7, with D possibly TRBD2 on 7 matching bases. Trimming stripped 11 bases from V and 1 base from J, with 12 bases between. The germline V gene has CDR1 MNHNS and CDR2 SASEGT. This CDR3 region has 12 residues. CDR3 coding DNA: TGTGCCGGGGGGCGGGGGTCCTACGAGCAGTACTTC. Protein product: CAGGRGSYEQYF.